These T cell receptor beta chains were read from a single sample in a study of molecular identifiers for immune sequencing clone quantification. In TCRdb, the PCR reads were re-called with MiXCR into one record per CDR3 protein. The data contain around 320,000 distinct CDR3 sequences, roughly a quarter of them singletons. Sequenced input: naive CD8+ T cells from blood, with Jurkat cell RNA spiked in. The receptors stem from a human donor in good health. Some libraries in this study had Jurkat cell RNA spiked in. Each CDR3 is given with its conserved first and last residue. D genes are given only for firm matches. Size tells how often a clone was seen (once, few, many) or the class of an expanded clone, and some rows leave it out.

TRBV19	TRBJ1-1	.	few	CASTAGASLNTEAFF	TGTGCCAGTACGGCGGGGGCCAGCTTGAACACTGAAGCTTTCTTT
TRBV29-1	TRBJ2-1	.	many	CSVVPRGSNEQFF	TGCAGCGTCGTGCCCAGGGGATCGAATGAGCAGTTCTTC
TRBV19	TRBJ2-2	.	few	CASSIGISTGELFF	TGTGCCAGTAGTATCGGGATCAGCACCGGGGAGCTGTTTTTT
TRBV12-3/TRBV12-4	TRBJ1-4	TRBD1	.	CARTEQGRNEKLFF	TGTGCCCGCACCGAACAGGGGAGGAATGAAAAACTGTTTTTT
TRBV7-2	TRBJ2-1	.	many	CASSPRESSYNEQFF	TGTGCCAGCAGCCCCAGGGAAAGCTCCTACAATGAGCAGTTCTTC
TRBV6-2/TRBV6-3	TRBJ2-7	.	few	CASRTSSYEQYF	TGTGCCAGCAGAACCAGCTCCTACGAGCAGTACTTC
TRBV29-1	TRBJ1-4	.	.	CSAFVRQSEGEKLFF	TGCAGCGCTTTTGTTAGACAGTCTGAGGGTGAAAAACTGTTTTTT
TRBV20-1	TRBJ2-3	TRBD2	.	CSASPLYRLAGGPGTDTQYF	TGCAGTGCTAGCCCCCTATACCGACTAGCGGGGGGGCCGGGGACAGATACGCAGTATTTT
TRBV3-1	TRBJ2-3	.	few	CASRPESTDTQYF	TGTGCCAGCAGACCGGAGAGCACAGATACGCAGTATTTT
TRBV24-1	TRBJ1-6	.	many	CATYSLPFHF	TGTGCCACCTACTCCCTTCCCTTCCACTTT
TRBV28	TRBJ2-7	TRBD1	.	CASSLRGPTSYEQYF	TGTGCCAGCAGTTTAAGGGGGCCCACCTCCTACGAGCAGTACTTC
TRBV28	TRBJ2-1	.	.	CAGAPRGTYYNEQFF	TGTGCCGGGGCCCCCCGGGGGACCTACTACAATGAGCAGTTCTTC
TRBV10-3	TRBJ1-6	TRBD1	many	CAISEQGSYNSPLHF	TGTGCCATCAGTGAACAGGGGTCTTACAATTCACCCCTCCACTTT
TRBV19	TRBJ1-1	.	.	CASKSNINMRTEAFF	TGTGCCAGTAAATCGAACATTAATATGCGTACTGAAGCTTTCTTT
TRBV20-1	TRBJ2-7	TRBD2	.	CSDALADSYEQYF	TGCAGTGATGCACTAGCGGACTCCTACGAGCAGTACTTC
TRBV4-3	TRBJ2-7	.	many	CASSQDVFLPYEQYF	TGCGCCAGCAGCCAAGATGTTTTCCTCCCCTACGAGCAGTACTTC
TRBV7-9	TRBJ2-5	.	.	CANSFSPGPYQETQYF	TGTGCCAACAGCTTTAGTCCAGGGCCGTACCAAGAGACCCAGTACTTC
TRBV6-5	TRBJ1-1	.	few	CASSYSNPGMEGAFF	TGTGCCAGCAGTTACTCGAATCCGGGGATGGAAGGAGCTTTCTTT
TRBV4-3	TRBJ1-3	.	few	CASSQGSGQWSGNTIYF	TGCGCCAGCAGCCAAGGATCGGGGCAATGGTCTGGAAACACCATATATTTT
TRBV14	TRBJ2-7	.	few	CASSQDVGTRAYEQYF	TGTGCCAGCAGCCAAGACGTCGGGACACGAGCCTACGAGCAGTACTTC
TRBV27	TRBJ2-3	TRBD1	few	CASSLSWDSLTDTQYF	TGTGCCAGCAGTTTATCCTGGGACAGTCTCACAGATACGCAGTATTTT
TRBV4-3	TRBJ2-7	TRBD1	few	CASSQKTGTGGGEQYF	TGCGCCAGCAGCCAAAAAACCGGGACAGGGGGCGGCGAGCAGTACTTC
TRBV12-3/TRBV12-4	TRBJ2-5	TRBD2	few	CASSRTGGSETQYF	TGTGCCAGCAGCCGCACGGGAGGGTCGGAGACCCAGTACTTC
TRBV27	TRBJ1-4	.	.	CASSGRATNEKLFF	TGTGCCAGCAGTGGCCGTGCAACTAATGAAAAACTGTTTTTT
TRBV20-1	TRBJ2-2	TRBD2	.	CSATSYTSGSGELFF	TGCAGTGCCACATCATACACTAGCGGGAGCGGGGAGCTGTTTTTT
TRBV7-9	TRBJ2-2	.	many	CASSLGLAGELFF	TGTGCCAGCAGCTTAGGGCTAGCCGGGGAGCTGTTTTTT
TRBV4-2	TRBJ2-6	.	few	CASSQTDSGANVLTF	TGTGCCAGCAGCCAAACAGATTCTGGGGCCAACGTCCTGACTTTC
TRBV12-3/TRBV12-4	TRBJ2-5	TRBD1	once	CASSPDRAGVAQYF	TGTGCCAGCAGCCCCGACAGGGCCGGAGTGGCCCAGTACTTC
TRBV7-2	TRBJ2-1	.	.	CACSFDSDEQFF	TGTGCCTGCAGCTTTGACAGCGATGAGCAGTTCTTC
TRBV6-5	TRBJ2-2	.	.	CASSYGQNTGELLF	TGTGCCAGCAGTTACGGACAGAACACCGGGGAGCTGCTTTTT
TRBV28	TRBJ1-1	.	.	CASRDSHEAFF	TGTGCCAGCCGAGACAGCCACGAAGCTTTCTTT
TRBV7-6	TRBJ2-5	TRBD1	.	CASSSGDSPWYQETQYF	TGTGCCAGCTCCTCAGGGGACAGCCCATGGTACCAAGAGACCCAGTACTTC
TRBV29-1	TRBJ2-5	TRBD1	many	CSVSRQGARQETQYF	TGCAGCGTTTCGAGACAGGGGGCTCGCCAAGAGACCCAGTACTTC
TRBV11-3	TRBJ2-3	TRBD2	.	CASSLDQGAGGFTATQYF	TGTGCCAGCAGCTTAGATCAGGGAGCGGGAGGATTCACAGCTACGCAGTATTTT
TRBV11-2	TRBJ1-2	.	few	CASSPLLEPGPGYTF	TGTGCCAGCAGCCCCCTCCTCGAGCCGGGTCCTGGCTACACCTTC
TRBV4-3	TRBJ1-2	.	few	CASSQDNGANYGYTF	TGCGCCAGCAGCCAAGACAACGGAGCTAACTATGGCTACACCTTC
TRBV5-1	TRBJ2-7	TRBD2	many	CASSPRTSGSSYEQYF	TGCGCCAGCAGCCCCCGAACTAGCGGGAGCTCCTACGAGCAGTACTTC
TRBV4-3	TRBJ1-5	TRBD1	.	CASSLWTGSNQPQHF	TGCGCCAGCAGCTTGTGGACAGGTAGCAATCAGCCCCAGCATTTT
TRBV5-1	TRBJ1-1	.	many	CASTSYGATNTEAFF	TGCGCCAGCACCTCATACGGGGCCACGAACACTGAAGCTTTCTTT
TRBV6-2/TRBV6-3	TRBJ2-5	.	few	CASSYSRTFEETQYF	TGTGCCAGCAGTTACTCGAGGACTTTCGAAGAGACCCAGTACTTC
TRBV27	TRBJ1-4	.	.	CASSSPPFEELVF	TGTGCCAGCAGTTCCCCCCCCTTCGAGGAACTGGTTTTT
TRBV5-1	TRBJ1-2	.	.	CASSLVTNLHGYTF	TGCGCCAGCAGCTTGGTTACTAACCTCCATGGCTACACCTTC
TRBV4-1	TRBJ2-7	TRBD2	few	CASSQEGWLAGGYYEQYF	TGCGCCAGCAGCCAAGAAGGTTGGCTAGCGGGGGGGTATTACGAGCAGTACTTC
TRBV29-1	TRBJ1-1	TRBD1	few	CSQRQGAEAFF	TGCAGCCAAAGACAGGGGGCTGAAGCTTTCTTT
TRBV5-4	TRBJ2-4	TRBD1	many	CASSLGQGPELAKNIQYF	TGTGCCAGCAGCCTAGGACAGGGGCCAGAACTAGCCAAAAACATTCAGTACTTC
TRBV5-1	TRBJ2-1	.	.	CASSLKREYYNEQFF	TGCGCCAGCAGCTTGAAACGGGAGTACTACAATGAGCAGTTCTTC
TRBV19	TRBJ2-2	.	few	CASSIGQGTGELFF	TGTGCCAGTAGTATAGGGCAGGGAACCGGGGAGCTGTTTTTT
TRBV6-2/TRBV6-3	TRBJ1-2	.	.	CASSYSPESRDYGYTF	TGTGCCAGCAGTTACTCCCCCGAGAGCAGAGACTATGGCTACACCTTC
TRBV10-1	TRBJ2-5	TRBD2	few	CASSVAGEETQYF	TGCGCCAGCAGTGTGGCGGGGGAAGAGACCCAGTACTTC
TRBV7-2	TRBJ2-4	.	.	CASSFPRTDWAQTKNIQYF	TGTGCCAGCAGCTTCCCAAGGACAGATTGGGCTCAAACCAAAAACATTCAGTACTTC